This passage covers 21 T cell receptor beta chains from one sample sequenced in a study of vaccination effects on CD4 cells after COVID-19. The method was immunoSEQ multiplex PCR; TCRdb's version includes in-frame clones alone and lacks a portion of them. In the table there are 20,000 to 30,000 clones, roughly 72% of which are singletons. Their cognate antigens are unknown. Antigen-specific CD4+ T cells expanded by the ViraFEST assay with viral peptide pools were then sequenced. Having been cultured for under twelve days, the cells underwent CD4+ T cell isolation. Between March and December 2020, the person had a SARS-CoV-2 infection that PCR confirmed. The material was CD4+ T cells from PBMCs cultured with SARS-CoV-2 spike peptides, obtained before COVID-19 vaccination. The receptors were sampled from a human donor who had a prior SARS-CoV-2 infection.

The gene calls are TRBV5-6 and TRBJ2-3; 8 nucleotides line up with TRBD1. With 0 bases clipped from V and 6 bases from J, the junction kept 0 bases outside the gene matches. This CDR3 contains 13 residues. CDR1 and CDR2 from the germline V gene are SGHDT and YYEEEE. The CDR3 here is CASSLDRGDTQYF. The CDR3 coding sequence is TGTGCCAGCAGCTTGGACAGGGGGGATACGCAGTATTTT. Variable domain in full (rest from reference TRBV5-6 and TRBJ2-3): DAGVTQSPTHLIKTRGQQVTLRCSPKSGHDTVSWYQQALGQGPQFIFQYYEEEERQRGNFPDRFSGHQFPNYSSELNVNALLLGDSALYLCASSLDRGDTQYFGPGTRLTVL.

This chain connects TRBV19 to TRBJ1-2; D not certain. Trimming pared 3 bases from V and 1 base from J, leaving 12 bases between. The CDR3 length is 15 residues. The germline gives CDR1 LNHDA, CDR2 SQIVND (reference sequence). For the CDR3, the DNA is TGTGCCAGTAGTATCATACTGAATAATAACTATGGCTACACCTTC. This sequence encodes CASSIILNNNYGYTF.

V is TRBV11-2 and J is TRBJ1-4; TRBD1 agrees at 9 bases. Looked up from germline, CDR1 is SGHAT and CDR2 is FQNNGV. The J segment lost 4 bases and the V segment lost 3 bases, leaving 6 bases of the junction unmatched. This CDR3 comprises 16 residues. Written as DNA, the CDR3 is TGTGCCAGCAGCTTGTTTTGGACAGGGGATAATGAAAAACTGTTTTTT. It is translated as CASSLFWTGDNEKLFF.

The chain carries TRBV9 and TRBJ2-2; 7 bases map to TRBD1. The length of the CDR3 is 14 residues. Germline trimming cut 6 bases from V and 4 bases from J; bases unmatched to any gene: 6. Germline CDR1 SGDLS, CDR2 YYNGEE. CDR3 amino acids: CASTRQGATGELFF. In DNA form, the CDR3 reads TGTGCCAGCACCCGACAGGGCGCCACCGGGGAGCTGTTTTTT.

This clone was seen a handful of times. The V and J genes are TRBV12-3 or TRBV12-4 and TRBJ2-5, with D unclear. This CDR3 has 13 amino acids. Trimming took off 1 base at V and 5 bases at J, with 8 bases between the two ends. CDR3 sequence reads: CASSLVIRETQYF. The CDR3 DNA follows: TGTGCCAGCAGTTTAGTTATTCGGGAGACCCAGTACTTC.

This chain joins TRBV25-1 and TRBJ2-3, with 7 bases lining up with TRBD2. The germline gives CDR1 MGHDK, CDR2 SYGVNS. The CDR3 is made up of 16 amino acids. The ends lost 1 base at V and 5 bases at J; junction bases unmatched: 9. CDR3 DNA: TGTGCCAGCAGTGAATTTAGAGGGAGGGCCGGAGATACGCAGTATTTT. It yields the protein CASSEFRGRAGDTQYF. The full variable domain, completed using reference TRBV25-1 and TRBJ2-3, is EADIYQTPRYLVIGTGKKITLECSQTMGHDKMYWYQQDPGMELHLIHYSYGVNSTEKGDLSSESTVSRIRTEHFPLTLESARPSHTSQYLCASSEFRGRAGDTQYFGPGTRLTVL.

V is TRBV27 and J is TRBJ1-1, with TRBD1 as a possible D gene (5 bases). V dropped 4 bases and J dropped 5 bases, with 14 bases sitting between them. This CDR3 spans 14 amino acids. The V gene's germline CDR1 is MNHEY and CDR2 SMNVEV (reference sequence). The CDR3: CASSSPGLRTEAFF. DNA of the CDR3: TGTGCCAGCAGTTCCCCAGGGCTGAGGACTGAAGCTTTCTTT.

This chain links TRBV3-1 (or the pseudogene TRBV3-2) with TRBJ2-5, with TRBD2 identical over 10 bases. J lost 4 bases, V lost 4 bases, and 0 bases had no gene match. The CDR3 consists of 13 residues. Germline V gene sequence: CDR1 LGHDT, CDR2 YNNKEL (reference sequence). The CDR3 DNA sequence: TGTGCCAGCAGCCGACTAGCGGGAGAGACCCAGTACTTC. Its translation: CASSRLAGETQYF.

Only a few counts were recorded for this clone. V is TRBV9 and J is TRBJ1-3; D possibly corresponds to TRBD1 (6 bases). From germline, CDR1 is SGDLS and CDR2 YYNGEE. Trimming took off 3 bases at V and 2 bases at J, with 12 bases between the two ends. The CDR3 loop spans 15 amino acids. CDR3 bases: TGTGCCAGCAGCGAAGGGCACAGGGCTGGAAACACCATATATTTT. This translates into CASSEGHRAGNTIYF.

The chain uses TRBV7-9 and TRBJ2-5; 7 bases fit TRBD2. Germline CDR1 and CDR2: SEHNR and FQNEAQ (reference sequence). The CDR3 totals 13 residues. V lost 7 bases, J lost 5 bases, and 7 bases stayed unmatched. CDR3 protein: CASTPVGGETQYF. The CDR3 region has the DNA TGTGCCAGCACCCCAGTGGGGGGGGAGACCCAGTACTTC.

In the case of this clone: One end of the junction fails to match germline, which may point to a read error. The J gene is TRBJ2-2, the V gene TRBV7-7; TRBD1 might be the D (5 bases). Germline CDR1 and CDR2: SSHAT and FNYEAQ (reference sequence). The CDR3 length is 16 residues. The CDR3 is CASSPRAATNTGELFF. The CDR3, as DNA: TGTGCTAGCAGCCCCAGGGCGGCTACGAACACCGGGGAGCTGTTTTTT.

This chain uses TRBV5-4 with TRBJ2-3; 12 bases match TRBD1. Germline V gene lookup returns CDR1 SGHNT and CDR2 YYREEE (reference sequence). CDR3 length: 16 amino acids. After removal of 3 bases from V and 5 bases from J, the junction contained 7 bases not matched to a gene. Written as DNA, the CDR3 is TGTGCCAGCAGCTCGGGACAGGGGGCGCGGGTAGATACGCAGTATTTT. Residues: CASSSGQGARVDTQYF.

The chain is built from TRBV10-2 and TRBJ2-1; tentative D call: TRBD2 (6 bases). CDR3 length equals 14 residues. Trimming removed 5 bases at V and 1 base at J, with 9 bases between. Germline values: CDR1 WSHSY, CDR2 SAAADI. The CDR3 DNA reads TGCGCCAGCAGTCGGGGGACGTCCTACAATGAGCAGTTCTTC. It codes for CASSRGTSYNEQFF.

This clone was seen a single time. The chain has TRBV5-1 and TRBJ2-1; D tentatively reads TRBD1 or TRBD2 (7 bases each). Germline V gene data show CDR1 as SGHRS and CDR2 as YFSETQ. There are 21 residues in the CDR3. The V end lost 2 bases, the J end lost 3 bases, and 30 bases lay between the germline ends. The CDR3 region has the DNA TGCGCCAGCAGCTTAGGGAGGGGGCGCAGCGGGTGGGGGCAATACTACAATGAGCAGTTCTTC. The encoded protein is CASSLGRGRSGWGQYYNEQFF. Full variable domain (remainder filled in from reference TRBV5-1 and TRBJ2-1): KAGVTQTPRYLIKTRGQQVTLSCSPISGHRSVSWYQQTPGQGLQFLFEYFSETQRNKGNFPGRFSGRQFSNSRSEMNVSTLELGDSALYLCASSLGRGRSGWGQYYNEQFFGPGTRLTVL.

The chain uses TRBV5-5 and TRBJ1-1; D unresolved. This CDR3 is built from 14 residues. Per the germline V gene, CDR1 is SGHKS and CDR2 is YYEKEE (reference sequence). The V and J ends lost 4 bases and 1 base respectively, with 11 bases between them. CDR3 loop: CASSHLDWNTEAFF. Written as DNA, the CDR3 is TGTGCCAGCAGCCACCTAGACTGGAACACTGAAGCTTTCTTT.

CDR3 DNA: TGTGCCAGCAGCCGAGCGGGAGGAGGCTACACAGATACGCAGTATTTT. Protein: CASSRAGGGYTDTQYF. V and J are TRBV7-8 and TRBJ2-3; 9 bases fit TRBD2. This CDR3 is built from 16 residues. Germline V gives CDR1 SGHVS, CDR2 FQNEAQ. V was pared by 5 bases and J by 2 bases, with 8 bases of the junction left unmatched.

This sequence joins TRBV7-9 and TRBJ1-1; D gene unclear. CDR1 is SEHNR and CDR2 is FQNEAQ in the germline V gene (reference sequence). Trimming removed 5 bases at V and 3 bases at J, with 7 bases between. This CDR3 contains 12 residues. In nucleotides, the CDR3 is TGTGCCAGCAGCCAATCCTACACTGAAGCTTTCTTT. Its translation: CASSQSYTEAFF. The full variable domain, in which reference TRBV7-9 and TRBJ1-1 provide the parts outside the CDR3, is DTGVSQNPRHKITKRGQNVTFRCDPISEHNRLYWYRQTLGQGPEFLTYFQNEAQLEKSRLLSDRFSAERPKGSFSTLEIQRTEQGDSAMYLCASSQSYTEAFFGQGTRLTVV.

This chain connects TRBV10-3 to TRBJ2-3, with 12 bases identical to TRBD2. Germline CDR1 and CDR2: ENHRY and SYGVKD. The CDR3 contains 16 residues. Trimming cost V 10 bases and J 6 bases; bases outside gene matches: 14. CDR3: CATSSTTSGSGDTQYF. The CDR3 DNA sequence: TGTGCCACCAGCAGTACGACTAGCGGGAGTGGGGATACGCAGTATTTT.

J is TRBJ2-1 and V is TRBV5-1, with 7 nucleotides matching TRBD1. With 2 bases clipped from V and 7 bases from J, the junction kept 3 bases outside the gene matches. The CDR3 length is 13 residues. Germline V CDR1 and CDR2: SGHRS, YFSETQ. Here the CDR3 DNA reads TGCGCCAGCAGCTTAACAGGGGTAAATGAGCAGTTCTTC. Residues: CASSLTGVNEQFF.

The V call is TRBV7-6, the J call TRBJ2-2, with 8 bases lining up with TRBD2. V gave up 6 bases and J gave up 5 bases; unmatched junction bases: 8. This CDR3 contains 15 residues. Looked up from germline, CDR1 is SGHVS and CDR2 is FNYEAQ. The chain's CDR3 is CASSRSGGDTGELFF. Here the CDR3 DNA reads TGTGCCAGCAGTCGGAGCGGGGGAGATACCGGGGAGCTGTTTTTT.

This chain links TRBV19 with TRBJ1-6, with D unresolved. Germline V gene lookup returns CDR1 LNHDA and CDR2 SQIVND (reference sequence). This CDR3 has 14 residues. The V and J ends lost 5 bases and 8 bases respectively, with 13 bases between them. CDR3 loop: CASSVTSKDSPLHF. The CDR3 DNA follows: TGTGCCAGTAGTGTGACATCGAAAGATTCACCCCTCCACTTT.